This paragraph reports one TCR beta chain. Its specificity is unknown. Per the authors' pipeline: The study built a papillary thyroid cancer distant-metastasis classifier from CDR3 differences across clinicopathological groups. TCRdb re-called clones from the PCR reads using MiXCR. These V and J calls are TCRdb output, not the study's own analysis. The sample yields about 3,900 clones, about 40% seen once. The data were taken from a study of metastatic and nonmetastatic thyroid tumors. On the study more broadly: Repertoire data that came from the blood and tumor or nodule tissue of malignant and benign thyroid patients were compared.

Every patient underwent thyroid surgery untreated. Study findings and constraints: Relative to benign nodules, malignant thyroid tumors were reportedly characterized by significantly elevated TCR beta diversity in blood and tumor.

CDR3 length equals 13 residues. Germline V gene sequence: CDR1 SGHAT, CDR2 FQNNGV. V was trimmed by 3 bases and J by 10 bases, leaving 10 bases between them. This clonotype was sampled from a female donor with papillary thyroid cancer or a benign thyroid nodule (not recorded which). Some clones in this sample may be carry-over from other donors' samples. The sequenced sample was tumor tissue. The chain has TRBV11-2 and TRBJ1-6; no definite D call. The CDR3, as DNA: TGTGCCAGCAGCTTTCATCGAGACTCACCCCTCCACTTT. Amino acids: CASSFHRDSPLHF.